This T cell receptor (beta chain) appears in the sequencing data of a study of OX40 agonist ivuxolimab in advanced cancers. At the level of the whole study: Ivuxolimab, which targeted the costimulatory receptor OX40 (CD134), was an agonistic, fully human IgG2 monoclonal antibody. A male proportion of around 80% and a mean age of approximately 58 years, ranging from 23 to 79, were recorded for the dose-escalation cohort. Three dose-escalation patients achieved partial responses, one with hepatocellular carcinoma and two with cutaneous melanoma. Intravenous ivuxolimab was administered to patients every 2 weeks at six dose levels: 0.01, 0.1, 0.3, 1.5, 3 and 10 mg/kg. Of the roughly 51 patients in dose escalation, 19 had hepatocellular carcinoma, around 15 had melanoma, 9 had renal cell carcinoma and 9 had head and neck cancer. The point of sequencing TCRbeta in the periphery was to test whether ivuxolimab changed TCR sequence diversity and drove clonal T-cell expansion. The paper covers the monotherapy dose-escalation part of the phase I ivuxolimab trial, which included N of about 56 patients. Patients were allowed to have had prior anti-PD-1, anti-PD-L1 or anti-CTLA-4 therapy, and around 40% of the dose-escalation patients had previously received checkpoint inhibitors.

Genomic DNA was isolated from the sorted cells so that the TCRbeta CDR3 region could be sequenced. The immunoSEQ Assay was used for sequencing of TCRbeta CDR3 regions. Here the immuneACCESS table is served through TCRdb, limited to in-frame sequences with V and J called. Missing clones are a known gap in these copies; in checked studies unresolved V genes cover under half, and the rest lacks a known reason. Recorded for this sample are roughly 90,000 clones; about 89% of them occurred a single time. The top ten hold roughly 9.4% of the sample. Patients with autoimmune disease history or receiving systemic immunosuppression were excluded from the trial. Peripheral blood for TCR sequencing was collected from all dose cohorts at baseline, on cycle 4 day 1, and on cycle 7 day 1. Samples came from an open-label, multicenter, first-in-human phase I dose-escalation trial of ivuxolimab. Adults with locally advanced or metastatic head and neck squamous cell, hepatocellular, melanoma or renal cell carcinoma were enrolled in the trial. Before TCR sequencing, CD4+ T cells and CD8+ T cells were sorted from peripheral blood as separate populations.

Paper-wide results and their limitations: In the 0.1-3.0 mg/kg groups, partial responders had among the lowest normalized peripheral clonal expansion, particularly in CD8+ T cells. After ivuxolimab, more expanded clones were found on average in CD8+ T cells than in CD4+ T cells. Low levels of normalized T-cell clonal expansion were also seen in some patients who did not respond. The antigen specificity of the peripheral T cells that underwent clonal expansion was not determined. At doses of 0.1 to 3.0 mg/kg, clonal expansion of both CD4+ and CD8+ T cells in blood was seen between baseline and week 6.

With regard to this clone: Its recognized antigen is unknown. No base-level quality is on record; no much larger clone is a single base apart.

From the cysteine through the phenylalanine, the CDR3 covers 11 amino acids. The retained sequence is limited to the CDR3, 33 bases, with the frame set at the first base. CDR1 is given as MNHEY and CDR2 as SMNVEV, both from the germline V gene (reference sequence). Trimming at the junction amounts to 8 bases on V and 0 bases on J, and the germline ends lie 5 bases apart. The rearranged chain carries TRBV27 and TRBJ2-7; a confident D gene designation cannot be given. This sequence originates from an adult with an advanced solid tumor such as melanoma, head and neck, liver or kidney cancer. Source: CD4+ or CD8+ T cells sorted from blood, taken in a trial of the OX40 agonist ivuxolimab. The CDR3 region: CASRDSYEQYF. Here is the DNA: TGTGCCAGCCGAGACTCCTACGAGCAGTACTTC.